The 20 T cell receptor beta chains given below trace back to one sample, sequenced in a study of blood T cells in healthy people across ages. Primed by a sample-barcoded 5' primer and a J-beta primer mix, a second PCR proceeded for about 6 to 11 cycles. TCRdb reprocessed the 5' RACE reads with MiXCR, giving one entry per CDR3 protein. This table has approximately 800,000 distinct CDR3 sequences, roughly 50% appearing once. Sequencing was done on a sample of blood. Receptors originate from a man at least 80 years old in good health.

There are a few counts of this clonotype. The chain has TRBV29-1 and TRBJ2-7; no clear D gene. Trimming cost V 7 bases and J 3 bases, with 10 bases left between them. The CDR3 has 11 amino acids. The V gene's germline CDR1 is SQVTM and CDR2 ANQGSEA. The CDR3 loop reads CSARYRYEQYF. The DNA of the CDR3 is TGCAGCGCTAGATATCGCTACGAGCAGTACTTC.

V is TRBV27 and J is TRBJ2-1; 8 bases agree with TRBD2. The CDR3 runs to 14 residues. Germline loops: CDR1 MNHEY, CDR2 SMNVEV (reference sequence). The junction had 8 bases not matched to a gene; V was cut back by 1 base and J by 12 bases. CDR3 residues: CASSLWGTSFGQFF. CDR3 in DNA: TGTGCCAGCAGTTTATGGGGGACTAGTTTCGGGCAGTTCTTC.

J is TRBJ2-2 and V is TRBV5-1, with D unclear. V was shortened by 0 bases and J by 5 bases, with 14 bases between the two germline ends. The length of the CDR3 is 16 residues. CDR1 and CDR2 (germline): SGHRS, YFSETQ. DNA for the CDR3: TGCGCCAGCAGCTTGGGACCCACCTTAGAGACCGGGGAGCTGTTTTTT. The encoded protein is CASSLGPTLETGELFF.

The chain recombines TRBV5-1 with TRBJ2-2; D is unresolved. The V gene's germline CDR1 is SGHRS and CDR2 YFSETQ. The V and J ends lost 0 bases and 3 bases respectively, with 15 bases between them. The CDR3 runs to 17 residues. The CDR3 nucleotides are TGCGCCAGCAGCTTGGCCGTGTCCCGTCCGGACACCGGGGAGCTGTTTTTT. Translated: CASSLAVSRPDTGELFF.

The chain combines TRBV5-1 with TRBJ1-1; no reliable D call. The CDR3 consists of 12 residues. Per germline, CDR1 SGHRS and CDR2 YFSETQ. The germline V and J ends were trimmed by 2 bases and 2 bases, with 4 bases remaining between them. DNA of the CDR3: TGCGCCAGCAGCTTCCACAACACTGAAGCTTTCTTT. Its protein is CASSFHNTEAFF.

The V gene is TRBV7-2, the J gene TRBJ2-5; 12 nucleotides line up with TRBD2. Losses at the gene ends were 6 bases for V and 5 bases for J; bases not matched to a gene: 7. This CDR3 comprises 15 residues. Germline CDR1 is SGHTA and CDR2 is FQGNSA. The CDR3 loop reads CASSTSGRFPETQYF. In DNA, the CDR3 is TGTGCCAGCAGTACTAGCGGGAGGTTTCCGGAGACCCAGTACTTC.

The chain joins TRBV6-6 to TRBJ2-1; D is uncertain. Germline V CDR1 and CDR2: MNHNY, SVGAGI (reference sequence). The CDR3 totals 13 residues. V lost 2 bases and J lost 7, with 9 bases in between. The CDR3 DNA follows: TGTGCCAGCAGTTACGACAAGTGGAATGAGCAGTTCTTC. Encoded protein: CASSYDKWNEQFF.

This clonotype has more than one count but fewer than ten. V and J are TRBV14 and TRBJ1-4, with 8 bases matching TRBD1. V shed 0 bases and J 3 bases; nucleotides not matched to a gene: 9. This CDR3 region has 18 residues. Per the germline V gene, CDR1 is SGHDN and CDR2 is FVKESK. CDR3 residues: CASSQEGQGNWANEKLFF. Written as DNA, the CDR3 is TGTGCCAGCAGCCAAGAAGGACAGGGAAATTGGGCTAATGAAAAACTGTTTTTT.

This clonotype was detected a few times. The chain recombines TRBV7-2 with TRBJ1-2; D remains unclear. The CDR3 runs to 15 residues. Germline V gene sequence: CDR1 SGHTA, CDR2 FQGNSA. V gave up 4 bases and J gave up 0 bases, with 12 bases separating them. CDR3 region: CASSSGRVPNYGYTF. The CDR3 region has the DNA TGTGCCAGCAGCTCCGGGCGGGTGCCTAACTATGGCTACACCTTC.

This rearrangement joins TRBV5-1 to TRBJ2-4, with D unclear. The assigned J gene may be wrong: the sequence end matches TRBJ2-7 better. This CDR3 is 14 amino acids long. CDR1 is SGHRS, CDR2 YFSETQ, per germline. The DNA of the CDR3 is TGCGCCAGCAGCTTGGTAGTGGGAAGCCACGAGCAGTACTTC. The encoded protein is CASSLVVGSHEQYF.

The CDR3: CASSQETGDYGYTF. The DNA for the CDR3 is TGTGCCAGCAGCCAAGAGACGGGGGACTATGGCTACACCTTC. The rearrangement uses TRBV4-2 and TRBJ1-2; TRBD1 is a possible D gene (5 bases). V dropped 0 bases and J dropped 3 bases, with 8 bases sitting between them. Germline lookup yields CDR1 LGHNA and CDR2 YNFKEQ. The CDR3 has 14 amino acids.

This clonotype was detected only a few times. The rearrangement uses TRBV15 and TRBJ1-6, with TRBD1 identical over 9 bases. This CDR3 has 16 amino acids. V was pared by 5 bases and J by 7 bases, with 9 bases of the junction left unmatched. The V gene's germline CDR1 is LNHNV and CDR2 YYDKDF (reference sequence). The CDR3 DNA reads as TGTGCCACCAGCGGGGCCGGGACAGGGAAGAATTCACCCCTCCACTTT. This gives the protein CATSGAGTGKNSPLHF.

With respect to this clonotype: Mismatch with germline at one junction end may stem from a read error. The V call is TRBV2, the J call TRBJ2-5, with TRBD1 as a possible D gene (5 bases). The CDR3 is 12 residues long. The germline CDR1 and CDR2 sequences are SNHLY and FYNNEI. In DNA, the CDR3 is TGTGCCAGCAGGCCAGGACAAGAAACCCAGTACTTC. It yields the protein CASRPGQETQYF.

This clonotype was detected ten times or more. One end of the junction does not line up with germline, which may come from a read error. The rearrangement links TRBV5-1 to TRBJ2-7; 12 bases are a match to TRBD2. The CDR3 spans 15 residues. Per germline, CDR1 SGHRS and CDR2 YFSETQ. The CDR3 here is CASSPGLAGSYEQYF. CDR3 bases: TGTGCCAGCAGCCCGGGACTAGCGGGCTCCTACGAGCAGTACTTC.

About this clonotype itself: This may arise from a read error, as a much more abundant clone is one base away. The chain has TRBV7-8 and TRBJ2-3; D gene ambiguous. The CDR3 runs to 13 residues. Germline V gene data show CDR1 as SGHVS and CDR2 as FQNEAQ. Trimming removed 3 bases from V and 0 bases from J, with 4 bases in between. The CDR3 spells CASSFSSTDTQYF. The CDR3 bases are TGTGCCAGCAGCTTCAGTAGCACAGATACGCAGTATTTT.

This sequence joins TRBV12-3 or TRBV12-4 and TRBJ2-4; 15 bases align to TRBD2. This CDR3 contains 19 residues. With 5 bases clipped from V and 0 bases from J, the junction kept 8 bases outside the gene matches. CDR3 sequence (DNA): TGTGCCAGCAGTCTGGGACTAGCGGGAGGCGGGGTAGCCAAAAACATTCAGTACTTC. Amino acid sequence: CASSLGLAGGGVAKNIQYF.

This clonotype showed up just a few times. At one of its ends the junction is not consistent with the germline gene, which may arise from a read error. The chain recombines TRBV6-2 or TRBV6-3 with TRBJ1-2; D call uncertain. Germline V CDR1 and CDR2: MNHEY, SVGEGT. The CDR3 has 13 amino acids. In DNA, the CDR3 is TGTGGCAGCAGGCCCTCCGCTAACTATGGCTACACCTTC. It yields the protein CGSRPSANYGYTF.

V usage is TRBV13 and J usage is TRBJ2-1; 8 bases agree with TRBD1. CDR1 and CDR2 (germline): PRHDT, FYEKMQ (reference sequence). J was trimmed by 8 bases and V by 0 bases; bases with no gene match: 3. This CDR3 is 14 amino acids long. The CDR3 protein is CASSLGRQGHEQFF. The CDR3 DNA reads as TGTGCCAGCAGCTTAGGACGACAGGGGCATGAGCAGTTCTTC.

The chain employs TRBV12-3 or TRBV12-4 and TRBJ2-7, with 8 bases lining up with TRBD1. With 5 bases clipped from V and 0 bases from J, the junction kept 9 bases outside the gene matches. The CDR3 is made up of 16 amino acids. The CDR3 region is CASSPTGQVISYEQYF. The CDR3 coding sequence is TGTGCCAGCAGTCCCACGGGACAGGTTATCTCCTACGAGCAGTACTTC.

This clonotype was seen just once. J is TRBJ2-3 and V is TRBV20-1; no firm D call. Germline V gene data show CDR1 as DFQATT and CDR2 as SNEGSKA (reference sequence). CDR3 length: 11 residues. The V end was cut by 6 bases, the J end by 6 bases, with 10 bases between. The CDR3 spells CSAEGKDTQYF. DNA of the CDR3: TGCAGTGCAGAAGGGAAGGATACGCAGTATTTT.